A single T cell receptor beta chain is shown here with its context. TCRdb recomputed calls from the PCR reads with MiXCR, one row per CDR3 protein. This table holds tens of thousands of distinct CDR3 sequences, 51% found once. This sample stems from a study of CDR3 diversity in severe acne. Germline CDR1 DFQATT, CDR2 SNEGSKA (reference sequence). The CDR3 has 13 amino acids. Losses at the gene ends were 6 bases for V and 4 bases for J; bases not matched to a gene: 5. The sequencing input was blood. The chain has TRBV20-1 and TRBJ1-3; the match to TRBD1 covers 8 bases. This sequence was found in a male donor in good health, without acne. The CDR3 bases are TGCAGTGCCTTTCGGGACAGGGGAAACACCATATATTTT. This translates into CSAFRDRGNTIYF.